This TCR beta chain was sequenced for a study of T cell responses to AZD1222 COVID-19 vaccine (dated by TCRdb to the early 2020s). For context, the study as a whole: A total of 233 trial participants underwent TCR sequencing, of whom roughly 210 received two doses of AZD1222 and about 25 received two doses of the MenACWY control vaccine. Trial participants were enrolled by age into 18-55, 56-69 and 70-plus year subgroups, with 148, 28 and 57 TCR-sequenced participants respectively.

The CDR3 regions of human TCRbeta chains were analyzed by immunosequencing. The study's processing was this. TCRs in the repertoires were matched against a reference library of SARS-CoV-2-specific TCRs that had been generated with the MIRA antigen-specificity platform. Breadth was defined as the fraction of unique TCRs that were SARS-CoV-2-associated. Depth was defined as the fraction of total T cells that were SARS-CoV-2-associated. Each spike-specific TCR was assigned to its reactive spike region and to a CD4 or CD8 class using the MIRA data. Log10-transformed breadth and depth values were compared by one-way ANOVA with Sidak's multiple comparisons tests. What TCRdb holds here is the immuneACCESS table cut down to in-frame rearrangements. Part of the clones is not present; checked against another copy, under half of the missing clones reflect an unresolved V gene, and the others are unexplained. Clone size and the V and J calls come from that table; the DNA yielded D and trimming. The sample yields under 150,000 clones; 90% to 95% were counted once. Of the sample, around 3.5% is held by the ten largest clones.

The investigation overall reported the following: The 56-69-year group was small, and its depth increase did not reach significance, likely because of low power. Conclusions about previously exposed vaccinees are limited because only six or seven AZD1222 recipients were SARS-CoV-2 seropositive at baseline. Participants were mostly white British, with more females than males. The authors suggested clonal diversity may have been underestimated. A significant rise in spike-specific TCR breadth and depth was observed after two AZD1222 doses relative to day 0 and relative to MenACWY recipients. Reportedly, almost half of the unique spike-specific TCRs recognized epitopes lying outside the regions that are mutated in the B.1.351 and B.1.1.7 variants. CD4 TCRs associated with the vaccine covered the entire spike protein, and the dominant responses were in regions 160-218 and 743-854. No day 14 peak-response samples were available, so repertoires were characterized only after the peak T cell response.

As regards this clone: Its recognized antigen is unknown. No quality values exist for individual bases; no much larger clone is one base distant.

Interpreted using the paper, the time point label stands for: about 28 days (+/-7) after the second vaccine dose. AZD1222 recipients with second doses at about 4 weeks or about 12 weeks were pooled, because spike-specific TCR depth and breadth did not differ between schedules. Samples from vaccinated people were obtained from the UK trials COV001 and COV002, which included a single-blind randomized controlled phase 2/3 trial of AZD1222 (ChAdOx1 nCoV-19) in healthy adults. For TCRbeta chain sequencing, PBMC samples were collected from trial participants at day 0 and at day 28 after the second dose. CDR3 length: 14 amino acids, cysteine to phenylalanine. The read is trimmed to its CDR3 DNA, 42 bases read in frame from base 1. The germline ends are 15 bases apart after V is trimmed by 6 bases and J by 3 bases. Via the germline V gene, CDR1 is SGHRS and CDR2 YFSETQ.

The sample consisted of peripheral blood, taken 28 days after the second AZD1222 dose. The rearranged chain carries TRBV5-1 and TRBJ1-1; the D gene identity is not certain. This clonotype originated in an adult who received the AZD1222 COVID-19 vaccine. In nucleotide form, the sequence is TGCGCCAGCAAAGGGCCCCTGGGCCACACTGAAGCTTTCTTT. The resulting protein is CASKGPLGHTEAFF.